The 10 T cell receptor beta chains reported below all come from one sample, sequenced in a study of cytomegalovirus exposure and HLA in healthy donors. PCR involved 60 Vbeta and 13 Jbeta primers. Method: immunoSEQ multiplex PCR; TCRdb's copy keeps in-frame clones and lacks some. The sample has about 160,000 clones; approximately 80% are singletons. Sequenced input: PBMCs. These receptors came from a woman in her fifties or sixties in good health and CMV-seropositive.

The rearrangement links TRBV5-1 to TRBJ2-1, with 14 bases identical to TRBD2. CDR1 and CDR2 (germline): SGHRS, YFSETQ. This CDR3 region has 15 residues. V lost 3 bases to trimming and J lost 8 bases; unmatched junction nucleotides: 4. The CDR3 sequence: CASSWGTSGGDEQFF. CDR3 DNA sequence: TGCGCCAGCAGCTGGGGGACTAGCGGGGGAGATGAGCAGTTCTTC.

The chain has TRBV5-4 and TRBJ2-5; D is possibly TRBD2 (6 bases). There are 14 residues in the CDR3. Germline CDR1 SGHNT, CDR2 YYREEE (reference sequence). The V end lost 3 bases, the J end lost 11 bases, and 20 bases lay between the germline ends. The CDR3 DNA sequence: TGTGCCAGCAGCTACCTAGGTGGGCACCGGGAGCAGTACTTC. Its protein product is CASSYLGGHREQYF.

This clone was counted only a few times. The chain links TRBV5-1 to TRBJ1-4, with D possibly being TRBD1 (6 bases). From germline, CDR1 is SGHRS and CDR2 YFSETQ. The CDR3 is 14 amino acids. Trimming removed 5 bases from V and 2 bases from J, with 10 bases in between. The DNA for the CDR3 is TGCGCCAGCAGTCTCAGGGGCACTAATGAAAAACTGTTTTTT. This codes for CASSLRGTNEKLFF.

The genes are TRBV5-6 and TRBJ2-1; D is unclear. Trimming pared 3 bases from V and 7 bases from J, leaving 5 bases between. This CDR3 comprises 11 residues. Germline V gene sequence: CDR1 SGHDT, CDR2 YYEEEE. The CDR3 is CASSWSNEQFF. In DNA form, the CDR3 reads TGTGCCAGCAGCTGGAGTAATGAGCAGTTCTTC.

The chain carries TRBV5-1 and TRBJ2-7, with 7 bases lining up with TRBD2. The germline gives CDR1 SGHRS, CDR2 YFSETQ. The CDR3 totals 16 residues. Trimming removed 1 base from V and 3 bases from J; junction bases left unmatched: 10. CDR3 region: CASSLQPSGSIYEQYF. CDR3 bases: TGCGCCAGCAGCTTGCAGCCTAGCGGAAGCATCTACGAGCAGTACTTC.

This clone was seen a single time. The chain recombines TRBV10-3 with TRBJ2-7, with TRBD2 as a possible D gene (6 bases). The V and J ends lost 3 bases and 2 bases respectively, with 14 bases between them. The CDR3 sequence is 15 residues long. CDR1 ENHRY and CDR2 SYGVKD come from the germline V gene. The CDR3 is CAISDSTRKPYEQYF. The CDR3 DNA reads as TGTGCCATCAGTGACTCGACTAGAAAGCCCTACGAGCAGTACTTC.

V and J are TRBV10-3 and TRBJ1-1; D is ambiguous. The CDR3 has 13 residues. V lost 3 bases to trimming and J lost 11 bases, with 16 bases between them. The germline gives CDR1 ENHRY, CDR2 SYGVKD. CDR3 amino acids: CAISDQAALVAFF. The CDR3 DNA sequence: TGTGCCATCAGTGATCAAGCGGCCCTTGTCGCTTTCTTT.

V usage is TRBV5-4 and J usage is TRBJ1-2; the D gene is possibly TRBD1 (5 bases). Germline V CDR1 and CDR2: SGHNT, YYREEE (reference sequence). The CDR3 runs 13 residues. V gave up 3 bases and J gave up 5 bases, with 11 bases separating them. The CDR3 sequence: CASSSPGVYGYTF. In DNA form, the CDR3 reads TGTGCCAGCAGCTCCCCGGGGGTGTATGGCTACACCTTC.

This chain connects TRBV9 to TRBJ1-1, with TRBD1 identical over 8 bases. After removal of 5 bases from V and 1 base from J, the junction contained 1 base not matched to a gene. CDR3 length: 13 amino acids. Germline lookup yields CDR1 SGDLS and CDR2 YYNGEE. CDR3 protein: CASRGTGNTEAFF. The CDR3 DNA follows: TGTGCCAGCAGAGGGACAGGGAACACTGAAGCTTTCTTT.

This clone appeared a single time. This chain connects TRBV29-1 to TRBJ1-2; possible D gene TRBD1, 5 bases. The CDR3 is 10 residues long. CDR1 and CDR2 (germline): SQVTM, ANQGSEA. V gave up 7 bases and J gave up 12 bases, with 15 bases separating them. As DNA, the CDR3 is TGCAGCGCCGGAGGGACCCCTCACACCTTC. Its protein product is CSAGGTPHTF.